The present T cell receptor (beta chain) was sequenced within a study of T cell changes during pregnancy in multiple sclerosis. This clone was seen just once. Generated by immunoSEQ multiplex PCR, the TCRdb table keeps only in-frame clones and is missing some. The sample holds 56,000 or so clones, 89% seen once. V gave up 4 bases and J gave up 2 bases; unmatched junction bases: 8. Per the germline V gene, CDR1 is MNHEY and CDR2 is SMNVEV (reference sequence). This CDR3 comprises 15 residues. Material: peripheral blood, obtained after pregnancy. The clonotype comes from a female donor with multiple sclerosis, enrolled in a pregnancy study. V is TRBV27 and J is TRBJ2-7; 7 bases are shared with TRBD1. Here the CDR3 reads CASSSYRDSPYEQYF. DNA of the CDR3: TGTGCCAGCAGTTCGTACCGGGACAGCCCCTACGAGCAGTACTTC.